The present T cell receptor (beta chain) was sequenced within a study of graft-versus-host responses after intestinal transplantation. Broader study findings: The study found high graft-versus-host to host-versus-graft clonal ratios in allografts of patients with graft-donor T cell macrochimerism.

Turning to this clone: What it binds is unknown.

This CDR3 has 14 amino acids. V gave up 6 bases and J gave up 8 bases; unmatched junction bases: 6. CDR1 is LNHNV and CDR2 is YYDKDF in the germline V gene (reference sequence). The data were produced by immunoSEQ multiplex PCR, yet TCRdb's version contains in-frame clones alone and is incomplete. The sample carries about 64,000 clones, 90% to 95% recorded once. The specimen was unstimulated CD8+ T cells sorted from spleen or lymph node cells, collected before transplant. The source of this sequence is a human donor who was the organ donor for an intestinal transplant. V gene TRBV15 combines with J gene TRBJ2-1; 11 nucleotides align to TRBD2. The CDR3 nucleotides read TGTGCCACCAGGGTAGCGGGAGGGCTGGATGAGCAGTTCTTC. Its translation: CATRVAGGLDEQFF.